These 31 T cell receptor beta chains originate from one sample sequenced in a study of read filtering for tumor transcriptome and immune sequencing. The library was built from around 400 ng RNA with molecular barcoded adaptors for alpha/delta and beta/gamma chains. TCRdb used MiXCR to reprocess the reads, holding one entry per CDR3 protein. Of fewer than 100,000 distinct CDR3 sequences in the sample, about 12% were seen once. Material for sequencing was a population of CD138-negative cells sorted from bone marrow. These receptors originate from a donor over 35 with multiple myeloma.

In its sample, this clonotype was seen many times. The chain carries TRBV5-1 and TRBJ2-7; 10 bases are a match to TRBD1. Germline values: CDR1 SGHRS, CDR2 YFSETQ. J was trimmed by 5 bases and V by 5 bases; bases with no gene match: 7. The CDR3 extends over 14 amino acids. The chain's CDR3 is CASRTGTGDHEQYF. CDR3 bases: TGCGCCAGCAGGACCGGGACAGGGGACCACGAGCAGTACTTC.

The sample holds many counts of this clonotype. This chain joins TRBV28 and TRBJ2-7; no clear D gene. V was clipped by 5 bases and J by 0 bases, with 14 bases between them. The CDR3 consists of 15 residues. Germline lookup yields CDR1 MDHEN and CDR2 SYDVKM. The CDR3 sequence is CASSPPTVSSYEQYF. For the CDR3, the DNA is TGTGCCAGCAGTCCCCCGACTGTAAGCTCCTACGAGCAGTACTTC.

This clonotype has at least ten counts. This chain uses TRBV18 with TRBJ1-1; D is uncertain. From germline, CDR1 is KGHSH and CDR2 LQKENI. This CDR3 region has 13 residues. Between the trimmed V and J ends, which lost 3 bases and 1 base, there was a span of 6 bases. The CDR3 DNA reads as TGTGCCAGCTCACCGGATGGGAACACTGAAGCTTTCTTT. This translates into CASSPDGNTEAFF.

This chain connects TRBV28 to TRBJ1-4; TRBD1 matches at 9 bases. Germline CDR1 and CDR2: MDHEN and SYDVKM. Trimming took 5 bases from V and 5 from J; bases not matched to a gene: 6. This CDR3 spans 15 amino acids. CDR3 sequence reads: CASSQPGQGNEKLFF. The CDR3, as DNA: TGTGCCAGCAGTCAACCGGGACAGGGCAATGAAAAACTGTTTTTT.

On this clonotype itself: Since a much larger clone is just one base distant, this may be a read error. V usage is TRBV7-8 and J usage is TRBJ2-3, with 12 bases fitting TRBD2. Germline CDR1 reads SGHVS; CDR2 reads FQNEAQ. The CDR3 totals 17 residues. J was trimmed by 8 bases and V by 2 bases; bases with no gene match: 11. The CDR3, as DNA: TGTGCCAGCAGCTTATTGGGGACTAGCGGGTCAGCAGGTACGCAGTATTTT. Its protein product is CASSLLGTSGSAGTQYF.

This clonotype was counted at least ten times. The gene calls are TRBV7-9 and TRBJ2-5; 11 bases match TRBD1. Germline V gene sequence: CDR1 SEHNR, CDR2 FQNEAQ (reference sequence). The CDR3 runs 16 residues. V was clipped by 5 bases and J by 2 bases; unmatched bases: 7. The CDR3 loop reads CASSLFRDRGQETQYF. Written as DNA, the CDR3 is TGTGCCAGCAGCCTATTCCGGGACAGGGGGCAAGAGACCCAGTACTTC.

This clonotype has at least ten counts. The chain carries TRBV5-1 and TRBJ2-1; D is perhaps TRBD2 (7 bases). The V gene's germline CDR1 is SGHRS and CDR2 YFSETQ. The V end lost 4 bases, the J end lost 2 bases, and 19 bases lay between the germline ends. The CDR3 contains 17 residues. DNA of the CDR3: TGCGCCAGCAGCCGTACCGGGGGGCGGGCCGCCTACAATGAGCAGTTCTTC. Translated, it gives CASSRTGGRAAYNEQFF.

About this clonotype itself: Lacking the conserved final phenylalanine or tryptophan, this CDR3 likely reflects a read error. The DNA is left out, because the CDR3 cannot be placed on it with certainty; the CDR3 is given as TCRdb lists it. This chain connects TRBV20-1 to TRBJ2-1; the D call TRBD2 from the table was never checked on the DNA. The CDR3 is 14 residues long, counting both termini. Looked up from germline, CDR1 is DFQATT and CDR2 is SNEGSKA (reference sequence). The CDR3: CSALVAGGLNEQVC.

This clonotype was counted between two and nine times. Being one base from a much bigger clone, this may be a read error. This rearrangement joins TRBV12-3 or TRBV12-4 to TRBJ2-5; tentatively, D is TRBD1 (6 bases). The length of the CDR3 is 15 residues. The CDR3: CASSLIWTGQETRYF. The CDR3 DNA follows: TGTGCCAGCAGCCTTATATGGACGGGACAAGAGACCCGGTACTTC.

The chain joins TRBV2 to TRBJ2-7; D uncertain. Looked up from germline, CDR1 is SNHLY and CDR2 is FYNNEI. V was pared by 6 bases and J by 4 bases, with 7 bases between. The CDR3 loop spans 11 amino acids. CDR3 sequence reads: CASSLKYEQYF. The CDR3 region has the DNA TGTGCCAGCAGCCTAAAGTACGAGCAGTACTTC.

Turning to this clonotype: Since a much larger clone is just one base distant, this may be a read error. CDR3: CSVEAPRNGQFF. Here the CDR3 DNA reads TGCAGCGTTGAGGCCCCGAGGAATGGGCAGTTCTTC. This chain joins TRBV29-1 and TRBJ2-1, with D uncertain. Germline V gives CDR1 SQVTM, CDR2 ANQGSEA. The CDR3 runs to 12 residues.

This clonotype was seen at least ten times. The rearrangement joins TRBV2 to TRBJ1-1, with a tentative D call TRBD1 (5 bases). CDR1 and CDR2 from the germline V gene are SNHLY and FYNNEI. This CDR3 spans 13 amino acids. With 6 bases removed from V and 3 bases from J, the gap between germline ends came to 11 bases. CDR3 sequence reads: CASSAGRDTEAFF. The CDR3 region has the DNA TGTGCCAGCAGCGCGGGACGGGACACTGAAGCTTTCTTT.

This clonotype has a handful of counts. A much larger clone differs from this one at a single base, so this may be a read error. CDR3 bases: TGTGCCAGCAGTGAAATTCTCCCCAGCTCCATCTACAAGGAGCAGTTCTTC. Protein sequence: CASSEILPSSIYKEQFF. The gene calls are TRBV6-1 and TRBJ2-1; no definite D call. Germline V gene data show CDR1 as MNHNS and CDR2 as SASEGT. The CDR3 is made up of 17 amino acids.

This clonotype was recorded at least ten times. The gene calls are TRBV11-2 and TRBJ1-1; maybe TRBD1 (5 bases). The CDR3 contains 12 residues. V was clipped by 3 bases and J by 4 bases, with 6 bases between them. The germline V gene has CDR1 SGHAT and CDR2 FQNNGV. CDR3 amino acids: CASSFGGTEAFF. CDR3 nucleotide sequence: TGTGCCAGCAGCTTTGGGGGCACTGAAGCTTTCTTT.

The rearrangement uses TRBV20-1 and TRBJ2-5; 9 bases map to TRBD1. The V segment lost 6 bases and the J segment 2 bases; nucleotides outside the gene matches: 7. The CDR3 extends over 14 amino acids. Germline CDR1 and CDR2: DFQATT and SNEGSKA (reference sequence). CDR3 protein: CSARTGVEQETQYF. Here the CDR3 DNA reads TGCAGTGCCAGGACAGGGGTCGAGCAAGAGACCCAGTACTTC.

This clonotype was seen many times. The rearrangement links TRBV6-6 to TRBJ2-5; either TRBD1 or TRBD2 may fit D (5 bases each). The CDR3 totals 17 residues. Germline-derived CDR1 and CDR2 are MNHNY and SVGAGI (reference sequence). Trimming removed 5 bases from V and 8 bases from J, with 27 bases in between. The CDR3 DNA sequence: TGTGCCAGCAGTGGGGGTCCCGGGACGGTCGGGGTGGCCACCCAGTACTTC. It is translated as CASSGGPGTVGVATQYF.

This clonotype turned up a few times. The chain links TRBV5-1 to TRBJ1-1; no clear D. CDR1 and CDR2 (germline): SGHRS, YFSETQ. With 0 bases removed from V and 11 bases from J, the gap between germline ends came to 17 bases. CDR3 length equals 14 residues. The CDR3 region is CASSLATEAVGAFF. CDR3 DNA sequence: TGCGCCAGCAGCTTGGCCACGGAGGCCGTGGGCGCTTTCTTT.

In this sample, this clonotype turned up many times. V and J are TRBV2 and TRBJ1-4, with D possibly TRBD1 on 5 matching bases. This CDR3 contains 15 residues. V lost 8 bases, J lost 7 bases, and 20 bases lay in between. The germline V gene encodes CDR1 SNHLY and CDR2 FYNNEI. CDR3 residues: CASQVWGLGGEKLFF. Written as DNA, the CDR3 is TGTGCCAGCCAGGTCTGGGGACTTGGTGGTGAAAAACTGTTTTTT.

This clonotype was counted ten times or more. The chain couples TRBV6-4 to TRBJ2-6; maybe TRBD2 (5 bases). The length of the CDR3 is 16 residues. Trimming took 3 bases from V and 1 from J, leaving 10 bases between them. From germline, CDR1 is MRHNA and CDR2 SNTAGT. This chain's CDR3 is CASSDISGSGANVLTF. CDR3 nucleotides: TGTGCCAGCAGTGATATAAGCGGTTCTGGGGCCAACGTCCTGACTTTC.

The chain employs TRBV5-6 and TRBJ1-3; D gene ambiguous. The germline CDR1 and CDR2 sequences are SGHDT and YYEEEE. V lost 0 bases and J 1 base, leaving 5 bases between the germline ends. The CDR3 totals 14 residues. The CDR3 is CASSLGDSGNTIYF. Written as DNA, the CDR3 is TGTGCCAGCAGCTTGGGAGATTCTGGAAACACCATATATTTT.

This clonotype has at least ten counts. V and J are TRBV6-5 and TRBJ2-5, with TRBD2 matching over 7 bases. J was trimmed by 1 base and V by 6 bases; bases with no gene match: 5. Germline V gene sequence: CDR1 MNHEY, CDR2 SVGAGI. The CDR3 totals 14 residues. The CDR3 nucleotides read TGTGCCAGCAGGCCATCGGGGGGCCAAGAGACCCAGTACTTC. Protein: CASRPSGGQETQYF.

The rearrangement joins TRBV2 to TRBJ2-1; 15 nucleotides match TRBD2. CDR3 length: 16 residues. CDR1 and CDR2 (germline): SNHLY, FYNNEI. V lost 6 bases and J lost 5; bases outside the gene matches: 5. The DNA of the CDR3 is TGTGCCAGCAGCGCGGGACTAGCGGGAGGTAACAATGAGCAGTTCTTC. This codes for CASSAGLAGGNNEQFF.

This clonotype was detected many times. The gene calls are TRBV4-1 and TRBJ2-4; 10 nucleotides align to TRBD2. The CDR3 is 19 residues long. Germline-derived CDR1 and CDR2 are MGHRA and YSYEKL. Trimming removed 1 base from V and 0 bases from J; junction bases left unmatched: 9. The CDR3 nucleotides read TGCGCCAGCAGCCAAGTTCCCCTTAGCGGGGGGATAGCCAAAAACATTCAGTACTTC. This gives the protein CASSQVPLSGGIAKNIQYF.

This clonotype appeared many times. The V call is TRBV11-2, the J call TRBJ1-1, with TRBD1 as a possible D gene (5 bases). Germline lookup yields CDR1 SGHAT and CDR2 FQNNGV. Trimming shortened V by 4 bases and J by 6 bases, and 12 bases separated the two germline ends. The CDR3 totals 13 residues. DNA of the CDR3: TGTGCCAGCAGCTCCAACCGGGACCCTGAAGCTTTCTTT. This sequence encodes CASSSNRDPEAFF.

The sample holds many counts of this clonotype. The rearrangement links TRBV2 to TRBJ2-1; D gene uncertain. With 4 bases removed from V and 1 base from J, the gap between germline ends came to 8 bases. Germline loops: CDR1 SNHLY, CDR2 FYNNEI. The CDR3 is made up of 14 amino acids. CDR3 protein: CASSVAYSYNEQFF. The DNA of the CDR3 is TGTGCCAGCAGTGTGGCCTATTCCTACAATGAGCAGTTCTTC. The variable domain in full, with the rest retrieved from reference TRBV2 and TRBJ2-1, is EPEVTQTPSHQVTQMGQEVILRCVPISNHLYFYWYRQILGQKVEFLVSFYNNEISEKSEIFDDQFSVERPDGSNFTLKIRSTKLEDSAMYFCASSVAYSYNEQFFGPGTRLTVL.

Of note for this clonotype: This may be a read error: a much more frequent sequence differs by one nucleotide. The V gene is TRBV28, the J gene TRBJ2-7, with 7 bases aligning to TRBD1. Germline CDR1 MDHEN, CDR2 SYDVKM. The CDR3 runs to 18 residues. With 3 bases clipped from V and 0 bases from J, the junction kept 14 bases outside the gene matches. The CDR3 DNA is TGTGCCAGCAGTTTTACGGCCCAGACAGGGAGTTTCTCCTACGAGCAGTACTTC. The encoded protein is CASSFTAQTGSFSYEQYF.

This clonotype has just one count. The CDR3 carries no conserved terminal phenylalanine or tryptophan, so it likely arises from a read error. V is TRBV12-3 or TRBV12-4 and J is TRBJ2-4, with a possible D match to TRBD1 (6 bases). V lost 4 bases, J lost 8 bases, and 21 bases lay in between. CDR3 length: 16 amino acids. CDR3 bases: TGTGCCAGCAGTTATGGGGGCGCGAGGTCCGAAGACATTCAGTACTAC. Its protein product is CASSYGGARSEDIQYY.

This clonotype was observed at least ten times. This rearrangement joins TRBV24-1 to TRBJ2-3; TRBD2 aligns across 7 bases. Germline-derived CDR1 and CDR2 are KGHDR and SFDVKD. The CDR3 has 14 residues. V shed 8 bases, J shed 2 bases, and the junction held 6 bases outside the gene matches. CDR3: CATTGGSVTDTQYF. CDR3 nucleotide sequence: TGTGCCACCACTGGCGGGAGCGTCACAGATACGCAGTATTTT.

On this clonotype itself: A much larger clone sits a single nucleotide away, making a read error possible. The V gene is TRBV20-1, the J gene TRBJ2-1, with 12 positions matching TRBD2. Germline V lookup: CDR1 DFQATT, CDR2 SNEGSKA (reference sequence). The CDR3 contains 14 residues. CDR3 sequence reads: CSARLAGVVNGQFF. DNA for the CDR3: TGCAGTGCTCGACTAGCGGGAGTAGTCAATGGGCAGTTCTTC.

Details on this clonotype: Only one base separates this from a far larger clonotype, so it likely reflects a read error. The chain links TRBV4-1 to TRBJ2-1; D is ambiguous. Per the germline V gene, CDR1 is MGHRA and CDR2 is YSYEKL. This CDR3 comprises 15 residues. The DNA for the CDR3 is TGTGCCGGCAGCCAAGATCAAACTACCTACAATGAGCAGTTCTTC. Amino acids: CAGSQDQTTYNEQFF.

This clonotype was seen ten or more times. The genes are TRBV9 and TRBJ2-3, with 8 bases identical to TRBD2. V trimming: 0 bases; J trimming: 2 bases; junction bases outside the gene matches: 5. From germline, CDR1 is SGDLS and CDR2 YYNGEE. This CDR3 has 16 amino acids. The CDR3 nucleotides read TGTGCCAGCAGCGTAGGAACGGGAGGGATCACAGATACGCAGTATTTT. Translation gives CASSVGTGGITDTQYF.